This record covers a single T cell receptor (beta chain). CDR3 size: 14 residues. The ends lost 5 bases at V and 8 bases at J; junction bases unmatched: 8. Germline V gene lookup returns CDR1 SEHNR and CDR2 FQNEAQ (reference sequence). These data originate in a study of blood T cell repertoires in COVID-19. Study as a whole: Acute and convalescent COVID-19 samples came from the United States, Italy and Spain. The analysed material was cDNA or gDNA that came from T cells, B-cell-depleted T cells, or PBMCs.

Original handling: Cell counts per sample came from amplifying reference gene primers. The data were produced by immunoSEQ multiplex PCR, yet TCRdb's version contains in-frame clones alone and is incomplete. That table supplies the V and J calls and clone size; D and trimming were determined from the DNA. The sample shows 50,000 to 65,000 clones, 80% to 90% of them seen only once. The chain combines TRBV7-9 with TRBJ1-2, with TRBD1 matching 10 bases. The clonotype originates from a human donor in a cohort sampled during active COVID-19. What was sequenced was peripheral blood. As DNA, the CDR3 is TGTGCCAGCAGCCCTCGGACAGGGGGTACCGGCTACACCTTC. This gives the protein CASSPRTGGTGYTF.